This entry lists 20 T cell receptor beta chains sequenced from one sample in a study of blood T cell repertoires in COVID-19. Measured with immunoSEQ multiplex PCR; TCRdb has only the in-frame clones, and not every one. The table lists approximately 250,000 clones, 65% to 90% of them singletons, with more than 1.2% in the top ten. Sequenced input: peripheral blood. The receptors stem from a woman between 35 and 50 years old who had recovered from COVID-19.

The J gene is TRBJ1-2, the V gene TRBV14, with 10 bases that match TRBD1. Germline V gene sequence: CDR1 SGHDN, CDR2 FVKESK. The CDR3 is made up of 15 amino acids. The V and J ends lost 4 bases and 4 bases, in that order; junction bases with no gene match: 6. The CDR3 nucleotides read TGTGCCAGCAGCCGCGGACAGGGGGTCATCTATGGCTACACCTTC. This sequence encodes CASSRGQGVIYGYTF.

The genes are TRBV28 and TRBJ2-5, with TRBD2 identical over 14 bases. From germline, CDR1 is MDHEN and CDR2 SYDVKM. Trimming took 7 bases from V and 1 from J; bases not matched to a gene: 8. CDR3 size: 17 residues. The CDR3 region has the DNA TGTGCCAGCACTGGGACTAGCGGGGGACGGGCCCAAGAGACCCAGTACTTC. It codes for CASTGTSGGRAQETQYF. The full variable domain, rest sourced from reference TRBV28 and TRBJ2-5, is DVKVTQSSRYLVKRTGEKVFLECVQDMDHENMFWYRQDPGLGLRLIYFSYDVKMKEKGDIPEGYSVSREKKERFSLILESASTNQTSMYLCASTGTSGGRAQETQYFGPGTRLLVL.

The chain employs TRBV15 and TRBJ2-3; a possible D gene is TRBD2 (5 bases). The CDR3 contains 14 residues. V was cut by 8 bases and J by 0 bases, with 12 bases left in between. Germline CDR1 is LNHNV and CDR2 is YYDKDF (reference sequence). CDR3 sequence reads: CATRFGGSTDTQYF. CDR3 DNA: TGTGCCACCCGGTTCGGCGGGAGCACAGATACGCAGTATTTT.

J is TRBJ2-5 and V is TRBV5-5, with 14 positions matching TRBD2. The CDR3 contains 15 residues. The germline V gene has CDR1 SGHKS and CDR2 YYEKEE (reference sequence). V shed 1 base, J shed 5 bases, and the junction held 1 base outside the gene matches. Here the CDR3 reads CASSLRLAGGETQYF. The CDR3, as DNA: TGTGCCAGCAGCTTGCGACTAGCGGGGGGGGAGACCCAGTACTTC.

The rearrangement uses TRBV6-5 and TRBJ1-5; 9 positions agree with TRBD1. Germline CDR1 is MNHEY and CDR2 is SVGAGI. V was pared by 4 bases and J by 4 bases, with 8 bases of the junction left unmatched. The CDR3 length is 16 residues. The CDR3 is CASSSPGTGSNQPQHF. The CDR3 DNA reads TGTGCCAGCAGTTCCCCCGGGACAGGGAGTAATCAGCCCCAGCATTTT.

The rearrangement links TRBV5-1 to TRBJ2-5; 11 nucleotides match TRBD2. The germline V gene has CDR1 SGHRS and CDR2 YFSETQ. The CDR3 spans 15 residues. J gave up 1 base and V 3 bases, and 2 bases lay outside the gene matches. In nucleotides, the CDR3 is TGCGCCAGCAGCTCAACTAGCGGGGGCCAAGAGACCCAGTACTTC. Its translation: CASSSTSGGQETQYF.

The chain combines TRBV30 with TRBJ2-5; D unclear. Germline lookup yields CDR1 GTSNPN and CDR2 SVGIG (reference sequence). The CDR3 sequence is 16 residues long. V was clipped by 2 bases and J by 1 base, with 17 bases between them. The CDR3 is CAWSTPGGQFQETQYF. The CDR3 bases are TGTGCCTGGAGTACCCCTGGTGGGCAGTTCCAAGAGACCCAGTACTTC.

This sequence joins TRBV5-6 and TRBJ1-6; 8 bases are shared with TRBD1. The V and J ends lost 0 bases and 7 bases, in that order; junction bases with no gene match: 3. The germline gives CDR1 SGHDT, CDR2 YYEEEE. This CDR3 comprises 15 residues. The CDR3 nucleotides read TGTGCCAGCAGCTTGGCCCGGGACAGGAATTCACCCCTCCACTTT. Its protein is CASSLARDRNSPLHF.

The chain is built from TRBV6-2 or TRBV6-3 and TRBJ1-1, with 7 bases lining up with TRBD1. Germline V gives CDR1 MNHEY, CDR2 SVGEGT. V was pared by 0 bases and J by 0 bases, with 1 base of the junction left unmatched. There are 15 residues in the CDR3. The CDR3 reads CASSYSGQMNTEAFF. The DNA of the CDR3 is TGTGCCAGCAGTTACTCGGGACAGATGAACACTGAAGCTTTCTTT.

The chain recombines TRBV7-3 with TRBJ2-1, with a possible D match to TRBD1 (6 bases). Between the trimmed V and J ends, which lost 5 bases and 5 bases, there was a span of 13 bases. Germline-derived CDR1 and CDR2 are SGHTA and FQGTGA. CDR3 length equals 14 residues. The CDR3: CASSLSGQNNEQFF. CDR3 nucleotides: TGTGCCAGCAGCCTATCGGGACAAAACAATGAGCAGTTCTTC.

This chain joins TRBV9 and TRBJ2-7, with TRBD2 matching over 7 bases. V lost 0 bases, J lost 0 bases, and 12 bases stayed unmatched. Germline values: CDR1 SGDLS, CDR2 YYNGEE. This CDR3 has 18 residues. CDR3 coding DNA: TGTGCCAGCAGCGTAGGGGCTAGCGGTAGCCTAGTCTCCTACGAGCAGTACTTC. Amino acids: CASSVGASGSLVSYEQYF.

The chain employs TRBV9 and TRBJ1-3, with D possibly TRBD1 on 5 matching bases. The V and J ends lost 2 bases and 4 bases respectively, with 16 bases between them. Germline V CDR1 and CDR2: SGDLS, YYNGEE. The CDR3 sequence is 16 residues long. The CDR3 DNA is TGTGCCAGCAGCGTGACCGGGACGGAGGGGGGAAACACCATATATTTT. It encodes CASSVTGTEGGNTIYF.

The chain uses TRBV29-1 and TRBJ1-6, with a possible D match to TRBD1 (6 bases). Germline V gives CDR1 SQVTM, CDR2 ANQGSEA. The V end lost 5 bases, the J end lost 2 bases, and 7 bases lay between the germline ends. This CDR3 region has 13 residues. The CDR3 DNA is TGCAGCGTTCGGGACACCTATAATTCACCCCTCCACTTT. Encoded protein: CSVRDTYNSPLHF.

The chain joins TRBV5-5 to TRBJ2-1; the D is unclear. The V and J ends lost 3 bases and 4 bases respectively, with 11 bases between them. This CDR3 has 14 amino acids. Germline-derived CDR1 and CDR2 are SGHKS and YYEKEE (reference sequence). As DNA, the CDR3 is TGTGCCAGCAGCTATCAACTCTCTTACAATGAGCAGTTCTTC. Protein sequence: CASSYQLSYNEQFF.

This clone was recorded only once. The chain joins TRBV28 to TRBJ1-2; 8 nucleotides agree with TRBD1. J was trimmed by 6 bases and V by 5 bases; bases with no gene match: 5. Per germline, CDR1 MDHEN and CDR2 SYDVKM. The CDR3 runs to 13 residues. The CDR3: CASSEDRVDGYTF. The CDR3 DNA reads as TGTGCCAGCAGTGAGGACAGGGTGGATGGCTACACCTTC.

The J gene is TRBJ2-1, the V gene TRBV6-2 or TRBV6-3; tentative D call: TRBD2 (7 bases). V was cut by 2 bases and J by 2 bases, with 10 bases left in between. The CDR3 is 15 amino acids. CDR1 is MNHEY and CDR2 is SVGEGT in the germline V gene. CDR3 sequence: CASSYEGGAYNEQFF. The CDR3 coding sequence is TGTGCCAGCAGTTACGAGGGGGGGGCCTACAATGAGCAGTTCTTC.

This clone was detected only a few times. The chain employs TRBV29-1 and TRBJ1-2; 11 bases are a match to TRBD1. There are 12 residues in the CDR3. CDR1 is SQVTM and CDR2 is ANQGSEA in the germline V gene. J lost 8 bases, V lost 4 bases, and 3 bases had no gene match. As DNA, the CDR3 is TGCAGCGTTGGGACAGGGGGCTACGGCTACACCTTC. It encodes CSVGTGGYGYTF.

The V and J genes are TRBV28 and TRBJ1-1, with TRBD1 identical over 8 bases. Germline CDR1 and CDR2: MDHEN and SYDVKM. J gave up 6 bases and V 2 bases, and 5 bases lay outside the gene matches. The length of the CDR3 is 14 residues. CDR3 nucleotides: TGTGCCAGCAGTTTAGTACAGGGGGAGTCTGAAGCTTTCTTT. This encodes CASSLVQGESEAFF.

CDR3 region: CASSLEGAPYNEQFF. CDR3 sequence (DNA): TGTGCCAGCAGCTTGGAGGGGGCGCCCTACAATGAGCAGTTCTTC. The chain uses TRBV5-4 and TRBJ2-1, with 7 nucleotides matching TRBD1. CDR3 size: 15 residues. V shed 0 bases, J shed 2 bases, and the junction held 2 bases outside the gene matches. Germline CDR1 is SGHNT and CDR2 is YYREEE (reference sequence).

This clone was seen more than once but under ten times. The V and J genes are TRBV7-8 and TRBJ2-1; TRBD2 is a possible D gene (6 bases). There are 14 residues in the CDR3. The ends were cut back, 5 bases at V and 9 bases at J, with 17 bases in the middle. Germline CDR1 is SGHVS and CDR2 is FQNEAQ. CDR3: CASSRERVPPEQFF. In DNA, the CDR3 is TGTGCCAGCAGCCGAGAGCGGGTCCCACCTGAGCAGTTCTTC. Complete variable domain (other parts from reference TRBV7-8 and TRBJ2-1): GAGVSQSPRYKVAKRGQDVALRCDPISGHVSLFWYQQALGQGPEFLTYFQNEAQLDKSGLPSDRFFAERPEGSVSTLKIQRTQQEDSAVYLCASSRERVPPEQFFGPGTRLTVL.